Following are 5 T cell receptor beta chains from one sample sequenced in a study of cytomegalovirus exposure and HLA in healthy donors. PCR employed 60 Vbeta and 13 Jbeta primers. Sequencing used immunoSEQ multiplex PCR; TCRdb keeps in-frame clones, though not all of them. Of 65,000 to 75,000 clones in the sample, approximately 64% were seen once. The sample consisted of PBMCs. The receptors were sampled from a man aged 35 to 55 in good health and CMV-seropositive.

This chain connects TRBV6-1 to TRBJ2-5; TRBD1 is a possible D gene (5 bases). Germline CDR1 is MNHNS and CDR2 is SASEGT. Between the trimmed V and J ends, which lost 11 bases and 4 bases, there was a span of 14 bases. The CDR3 extends over 12 amino acids. As DNA, the CDR3 is TGTGCCGGCGACAGAAATACAGAGACCCAGTACTTC. Its translation is CAGDRNTETQYF.

This clone was seen a handful of times. As DNA, the CDR3 is TGTGCCAGCAGCAGAAGACAGGACATCGGCACTGAAGCTTTCTTT. It codes for CASSRRQDIGTEAFF. The chain links TRBV7-2 to TRBJ1-1, with a weak D call TRBD1 (6 bases). V was cut by 5 bases and J by 4 bases, with 17 bases left in between. The CDR3 extends over 15 amino acids. Germline loops: CDR1 SGHTA, CDR2 FQGNSA.

This chain connects TRBV25-1 to TRBJ2-7, with 10 bases that match TRBD2. Germline assignment: CDR1 MGHDK and CDR2 SYGVNS. Losses at the gene ends were 3 bases for V and 1 base for J; bases not matched to a gene: 6. The CDR3 loop spans 16 amino acids. The CDR3, as DNA: TGTGCCAGCAGTGATTCGGATAGCGGGAGGTCCTACGAGCAGTACTTC. As protein: CASSDSDSGRSYEQYF.

The genes are TRBV6-4 and TRBJ2-3; TRBD1 might be the D (6 bases). The CDR3 has 15 amino acids. V shed 3 bases and J shed 1 base, with 11 bases lying between them. Germline V gene data show CDR1 as MRHNA and CDR2 as SNTAGT. Here the CDR3 DNA reads TGTGCCAGCAGTGAGTCAGGGGTGGGCACAGATACGCAGTATTTT. Amino acids: CASSESGVGTDTQYF.

The chain recombines TRBV19 with TRBJ1-5; 7 nucleotides match TRBD1. CDR3 length equals 18 residues. Per germline, CDR1 LNHDA and CDR2 SQIVND (reference sequence). V lost 0 bases to trimming and J lost 0 bases; unmatched junction nucleotides: 8. The CDR3 is CASSIDSLRGDSNQPQHF. For the CDR3, the DNA is TGTGCCAGTAGTATAGACTCCCTCAGGGGGGATAGCAATCAGCCCCAGCATTTT.